Following are 26 T cell receptor beta chains from one sample sequenced in a study of a mutant IDH1 vaccine in newly diagnosed glioma. Stated time point: week 5, during vaccination. Topical imiquimod was applied with each vaccine dose, which held 300 ug of mutant IDH1 20-mer peptide. Their antigen targets remain unknown. The table came from immunoSEQ multiplex PCR; TCRdb's copy has only in-frame clones and leaves some out. The table lists tens of thousands of clones, 65% to 85% of them singletons. This specimen consisted of PBMCs, obtained from a glioma patient whose treatment included an IDH1 peptide vaccine. Every receptor here comes from a man in his forties or fifties with glioma. Some clones in this sample may be carry-over from other donors' samples.

A single count supports this clone. The gene calls are TRBV6-6 and TRBJ1-2, with D hard to call. Germline loops: CDR1 MNHNY, CDR2 SVGAGI (reference sequence). The V end was cut by 5 bases, the J end by 13 bases, with 14 bases between. This CDR3 is built from 11 residues. CDR3 sequence reads: CASSPNRSRTF. CDR3 bases: TGTGCCAGCAGTCCGAATAGAAGTCGCACCTTC.

The CDR3 here is CASSQDPHRDSSYEQYF. The CDR3, as DNA: TGCGCCAGCAGCCAAGATCCCCACCGGGACAGCTCCTACGAGCAGTACTTC. V gene TRBV4-1 combines with J gene TRBJ2-7; the match to TRBD1 covers 7 bases. The CDR3 consists of 17 residues. Looked up from germline, CDR1 is MGHRA and CDR2 is YSYEKL. The ends lost 0 bases at V and 0 bases at J; junction bases unmatched: 8.

V and J are TRBV7-2 and TRBJ2-5; 8 bases agree with TRBD2. This CDR3 has 16 amino acids. Germline assignment: CDR1 SGHTA and CDR2 FQGNSA. V lost 5 bases and J lost 5; bases outside the gene matches: 13. The CDR3 region is CASSIRSGGARETQYF. Written as DNA, the CDR3 is TGTGCCAGCAGCATAAGGTCGGGGGGGGCCCGGGAGACCCAGTACTTC.

This chain connects TRBV19 to TRBJ1-5; D gene unclear. The V gene lost 2 bases and the J gene lost 0 bases, with 11 bases spanning the gap. CDR3 size: 16 residues. Per germline, CDR1 LNHDA and CDR2 SQIVND (reference sequence). CDR3 amino acids: CASSISDFYSNQPQHF. The CDR3 DNA reads as TGTGCCAGTAGTATATCTGACTTCTATAGCAATCAGCCCCAGCATTTT.

The chain combines TRBV11-2 with TRBJ1-2, with D maybe TRBD1 (5 bases). The germline gives CDR1 SGHAT, CDR2 FQNNGV. V was shortened by 5 bases and J by 2 bases, with 21 bases between the two germline ends. The CDR3 consists of 17 residues. The CDR3 reads CASSQALGRGSNYGYTF. The CDR3 DNA is TGTGCCAGCAGCCAAGCTCTCGGCCGGGGGTCCAACTATGGCTACACCTTC.

This clone was picked up one time. This rearrangement joins TRBV19 to TRBJ2-2; D is possibly TRBD1 or TRBD2 (5 bases each). The CDR3 has 13 amino acids. Germline V gene lookup returns CDR1 LNHDA and CDR2 SQIVND (reference sequence). Trimming took off 4 bases at V and 6 bases at J, with 9 bases between the two ends. CDR3 DNA: TGTGCCAGTAGTACAGGGACCCCCGGGGAGCTGTTTTTT. It codes for CASSTGTPGELFF.

This chain links TRBV27 with TRBJ1-2; TRBD1 matches 10 bases. The CDR3 loop spans 15 amino acids. The trim removed 5 bases at V and 7 bases at J, leaving 10 bases unmatched. Germline V CDR1 and CDR2: MNHEY, SMNVEV (reference sequence). The CDR3 region has the DNA TGTGCCAGCAGTATTCAACCGGGACAGGGGTCTGGCTACACCTTC. Protein sequence: CASSIQPGQGSGYTF.

The J gene is TRBJ1-5, the V gene TRBV14; D remains ambiguous. CDR1 SGHDN and CDR2 FVKESK come from the germline V gene. Trimming stripped 2 bases from V and 0 bases from J, with 29 bases between. The CDR3 totals 22 residues. CDR3 nucleotide sequence: TGTGCCAGCAGCCAACAGACCCCTCCAGACCGGGTACCACTGTGTAGCAATCAGCCCCAGCATTTT. It codes for CASSQQTPPDRVPLCSNQPQHF.

This chain connects TRBV27 to TRBJ1-5; D not certain. The CDR3 runs 15 residues. V shed 1 base and J shed 0 bases, with 7 bases lying between them. CDR1 and CDR2 (germline): MNHEY, SMNVEV (reference sequence). DNA of the CDR3: TGTGCCAGCAGTTTATACGGGGTTAGCAATCAGCCCCAGCATTTT. Translation: CASSLYGVSNQPQHF.

The rearrangement joins TRBV21-1 to TRBJ2-5; the DNA was not compared with TRBD2, the D call given in the table. TRBV21-1 is annotated as a pseudogene. This CDR3 has 15 residues. This chain's CDR3 is CASSNSIRGQETQYF. In DNA, the CDR3 is TGTGCCAGCAGCAACTCAATCAGAGGCCAAGAGACCCAGTACTTC.

In regard to this clone: Germline and junction disagree at one end, which may indicate a read error. The gene calls are TRBV11-1 and TRBJ2-3, with TRBD1 matching over 12 bases. Germline-derived CDR1 and CDR2 are SGHAT and FQDESV (reference sequence). The CDR3 has 17 residues. The CDR3 here is CASSLALGQGASDTQYF. CDR3 coding DNA: TGTGCCAGCAGCCTAGCATTGGGACAGGGGGCATCAGATACGCAGTATTTT.

This clone was detected only once. V is TRBV5-1 and J is TRBJ1-4; D is perhaps TRBD1 (6 bases). The CDR3 length is 14 residues. The germline V gene encodes CDR1 SGHRS and CDR2 YFSETQ. Trimming left V 2 bases short and J 4 bases short, with 9 bases between. The CDR3 DNA is TGCGCCAGCAGCTTAACAGGGAATAATGAAAAACTGTTTTTT. Translated: CASSLTGNNEKLFF.

This clone was recorded only once. The rearrangement joins TRBV5-1 to TRBJ1-3; no reliable D call. The CDR3 has 15 residues. The germline gives CDR1 SGHRS, CDR2 YFSETQ. V was shortened by 0 bases and J by 0 bases, with 7 bases between the two germline ends. The CDR3 DNA follows: TGCGCCAGCAGCTTGGGGCCCGGCTCTGGAAACACCATATATTTT. Translated, it gives CASSLGPGSGNTIYF.

This clone was seen more than once but under ten times. The chain carries TRBV5-4 and TRBJ1-1; 7 bases map to TRBD1. CDR1 SGHNT and CDR2 YYREEE come from the germline V gene (reference sequence). The CDR3 totals 15 residues. Germline trimming cut 1 base from V and 4 bases from J; bases unmatched to any gene: 7. The CDR3 coding sequence is TGTGCCAGCAGCTTGACGGGCAGACAGGGCACTGAAGCTTTCTTT. This encodes CASSLTGRQGTEAFF.

The V and J genes are TRBV30 and TRBJ1-5; no reliable D call. The CDR3 loop spans 13 amino acids. Germline loops: CDR1 GTSNPN, CDR2 SVGIG (reference sequence). The germline V and J ends were trimmed by 1 base and 0 bases, with 4 bases remaining between them. CDR3 in DNA: TGTGCCTGGAGTGAAAGTAGCAATCAGCCCCAGCATTTT. Amino acids: CAWSESSNQPQHF.

The chain uses TRBV11-2 and TRBJ1-1; no reliable D call. CDR3 length equals 13 residues. V dropped 2 bases and J dropped 3 bases, with 7 bases sitting between them. The V gene's germline CDR1 is SGHAT and CDR2 FQNNGV. The CDR3 bases are TGTGCCAGCAGCTTAAGCGCATACACTGAAGCTTTCTTT. Residues: CASSLSAYTEAFF.

The chain combines TRBV5-1 with TRBJ2-7; D is uncertain. The ends were cut back, 3 bases at V and 0 bases at J, with 13 bases in the middle. This CDR3 is built from 15 residues. Germline loops: CDR1 SGHRS, CDR2 YFSETQ. The CDR3 is CASSYTDFVSYEQYF. CDR3 sequence (DNA): TGCGCCAGCAGCTACACGGATTTTGTCTCCTACGAGCAGTACTTC. Looking up the rest from reference TRBV5-1 and TRBJ2-7 gives the full variable domain: KAGVTQTPRYLIKTRGQQVTLSCSPISGHRSVSWYQQTPGQGLQFLFEYFSETQRNKGNFPGRFSGRQFSNSRSEMNVSTLELGDSALYLCASSYTDFVSYEQYFGPGTRLTVT.

The chain employs TRBV30 and TRBJ1-1, with a tentative D call TRBD1 (5 bases). The germline V gene encodes CDR1 GTSNPN and CDR2 SVGIG (reference sequence). The length of the CDR3 is 15 residues. The ends were cut back, 3 bases at V and 4 bases at J, with 18 bases in the middle. CDR3 sequence: CAWRANRGRGTEAFF. DNA of the CDR3: TGTGCCTGGAGGGCGAACCGGGGACGAGGCACTGAAGCTTTCTTT.

This clone was seen a few times. V usage is TRBV10-3 and J usage is TRBJ1-6; D is unclear. V was clipped by 4 bases and J by 10 bases, with 11 bases between them. CDR3 size: 13 residues. CDR1 and CDR2 (germline): ENHRY, SYGVKD. The CDR3 nucleotides are TGTGCCATCAGTGTTCAGGTGGGATCACCCCTCCACTTT. Its protein is CAISVQVGSPLHF.

The chain links TRBV25-1 to TRBJ1-1, with no clear D. The CDR3 spans 15 residues. Between the trimmed V and J ends, which lost 1 base and 3 bases, there was a span of 12 bases. Germline V lookup: CDR1 MGHDK, CDR2 SYGVNS. CDR3 bases: TGTGCCAGCAGTGAATCAGGAGACGCCCACACTGAAGCTTTCTTT. Amino acid sequence: CASSESGDAHTEAFF.

The rearrangement uses TRBV7-8 and TRBJ2-1, with 8 nucleotides matching TRBD2. Unmatched junction bases numbered 7, after V lost 5 bases and J lost 4 bases. Germline loops: CDR1 SGHVS, CDR2 FQNEAQ. The CDR3 sequence is 15 residues long. The CDR3 region is CASSISGGPYNEQFF. The CDR3 DNA reads as TGTGCCAGCAGCATTTCGGGGGGGCCATACAATGAGCAGTTCTTC.

The gene calls are TRBV4-1 and TRBJ1-3, with D unclear. The V and J ends lost 0 bases and 5 bases respectively, with 11 bases between them. The CDR3 runs 15 residues. The germline CDR1 and CDR2 sequences are MGHRA and YSYEKL. The CDR3 spells CASSQDQNLRNTIYF. CDR3 nucleotides: TGCGCCAGCAGCCAAGACCAAAATTTAAGAAACACCATATATTTT.

Sample share makes this clone medium-sized. V gene TRBV5-1 combines with J gene TRBJ2-3, with D perhaps TRBD1 (6 bases). The length of the CDR3 is 16 residues. V lost 0 bases and J lost 0, with 11 bases in between. Germline CDR1 reads SGHRS; CDR2 reads YFSETQ. The CDR3 bases are TGCGCCAGCAGCTTGGTACTGGGGGCGAGCACAGATACGCAGTATTTT. This translates into CASSLVLGASTDTQYF.

This chain links TRBV5-1 with TRBJ1-2, with 7 nucleotides matching TRBD1. V lost 0 bases to trimming and J lost 8 bases; unmatched junction nucleotides: 7. The CDR3 has 14 amino acids. Germline V gene data show CDR1 as SGHRS and CDR2 as YFSETQ. CDR3 region: CASSLDQGGRGYTF. The CDR3 DNA reads TGCGCCAGCAGCTTGGACCAGGGGGGTAGAGGCTACACCTTC.

The gene calls are TRBV19 and TRBJ1-3; D is ambiguous. Trimming stripped 5 bases from V and 0 bases from J, with 11 bases between. The CDR3 has 15 amino acids. The germline V gene has CDR1 LNHDA and CDR2 SQIVND (reference sequence). CDR3 sequence (DNA): TGTGCCAGTAGTCATACAGAGAACTCTGGAAACACCATATATTTT. It codes for CASSHTENSGNTIYF.

This chain joins TRBV14 and TRBJ1-2; 7 bases agree with TRBD1. CDR3 length equals 15 residues. V was pared by 2 bases and J by 2 bases, with 5 bases of the junction left unmatched. CDR1 and CDR2 (germline): SGHDN, FVKESK. The CDR3 coding sequence is TGTGCCAGCAGCCAACAACCGGGACAGAACTATGGCTACACCTTC. This translates into CASSQQPGQNYGYTF.